This is a list of T cell receptor beta chains from one sample in a study of OX40 agonist ivuxolimab in advanced cancers. The data were produced by immunoSEQ multiplex PCR, yet TCRdb's version contains in-frame clones alone and is incomplete. The repertoire includes about 94,000 clones, over 75% of them detected once, and about 0.29% sits in the top ten. Here the sequenced sample was CD4+ or CD8+ T cells sorted from blood, taken in a trial of the OX40 agonist ivuxolimab. All receptors derive from an adult with an advanced solid tumor such as melanoma, head and neck, liver or kidney cancer. CDR3s include the opening cysteine and the closing phenylalanine or tryptophan.

V: TRBV7-8
J: TRBJ2-1
CDR3: CASSLVSSGATSSYNEQFF

V: TRBV6-6
J: TRBJ1-1
CDR3: CASTTGGRETEAFF

V: TRBV5-6
J: TRBJ1-6
CDR3: CASSLVLRTANSPLHF

V: TRBV25-1
J: TRBJ2-5
CDR3: CASSGQGRETQYF

V: TRBV6-5
J: TRBJ1-1
CDR3: CASSYARQGVAFF

V: TRBV6-1
J: TRBJ1-5
CDR3: CASRVDSSNQPQHF

V: TRBV10-2
J: TRBJ1-3
CDR3: CASRETGSHSGNTIYF

V: TRBV11-3
J: TRBJ1-3
CDR3: CASSLARGLGGNTIYF

V: TRBV19
J: TRBJ1-6
CDR3: CASSQTGSSYNSPLHF

V: TRBV5-1
J: TRBJ2-1
CDR3: CASSRGGFSSYNEQFF

V: TRBV5-4
J: TRBJ1-1
CDR3: CASSPPGQGAMGTEAFF

V: TRBV19
J: TRBJ1-5
CDR3: CASRRPGTGNQPQHF

V: TRBV6-1
J: TRBJ1-1
CDR3: CASSARELTEAFF

V: TRBV7-2
J: TRBJ1-5
CDR3: CASSQRRGQPQHF

V: TRBV4-1
J: TRBJ2-7
CDR3: CASSSGTHAYEQYF

V: TRBV14
J: TRBJ1-6
CDR3: CASSQESDTSPLHF

V: TRBV19
J: TRBJ1-1
CDR3: CASSIKGPWTGTEAFF

V: TRBV21-1
J: TRBJ1-5
CDR3: CASSNSRNRGGNSNQPQHF

V: TRBV7-2
J: TRBJ1-6
CDR3: CASSLNSLGGGFNSPLHF

V: TRBV7-9
J: TRBJ1-2
CDR3: CASSLEARARGPLSIGYTF

V: TRBV7-8
J: TRBJ1-5
CDR3: CASSLRTGAGNQPQHF

V: TRBV19
J: TRBJ1-1
CDR3: CASSTRGGGTEAFF

V: TRBV19
J: TRBJ2-5
CDR3: CASSPQTAQETQYF

V: TRBV4-2
J: TRBJ2-7
CDR3: CASSQDQGKPYEQYF

V: TRBV7-9
J: .
CDR3: CASSSPPRGGISYEQYF

V: TRBV5-1
J: TRBJ2-1
CDR3: CASSTSQGGANEQFF

V: TRBV18
J: TRBJ2-7
CDR3: CASSFPGRSYEQYF

V: TRBV9
J: TRBJ1-6
CDR3: CASSVDPDSYNSPLHF

V: TRBV5-1
J: TRBJ2-6
CDR3: CASSFRTGILGGANVLTF

V: TRBV5-1
J: TRBJ2-7
CDR3: CASSSLATLEQYF

V: TRBV4-1
J: TRBJ2-2
CDR3: CASSQGGTGIDTGELFF